Following are 17 T cell receptor beta chains from one sample sequenced in a study of blood T cell repertoires in COVID-19. Profiling relied on immunoSEQ multiplex PCR, and the TCRdb table lists in-frame clones only, not all of them. Altogether over 150,000 clones are present, about 85% being singletons, with the ten largest covering less than 10%. Sequenced input: peripheral blood. These receptors all stem from a woman aged 55-70 years with COVID-19, enrolled during active disease.

This clone was counted once. The V and J genes are TRBV3-1 (or the pseudogene TRBV3-2) and TRBJ2-3, with TRBD2 matching over 7 bases. J lost 0 bases, V lost 1 base, and 4 bases had no gene match. Germline assignment: CDR1 LGHDT and CDR2 YNNKEL (reference sequence). This CDR3 region has 16 residues. For the CDR3, the DNA is TGTGCCAGCAGCCAAGTACTAGCGACTAGCACAGATACGCAGTATTTT. This encodes CASSQVLATSTDTQYF.

The genes are TRBV5-4 and TRBJ1-2; D is possibly TRBD1 (6 bases). This CDR3 is built from 14 residues. Germline lookup yields CDR1 SGHNT and CDR2 YYREEE (reference sequence). V lost 1 base and J 4 bases, leaving 11 bases between the germline ends. CDR3 loop: CASSLWGGGYGYTF. The CDR3 bases are TGTGCCAGCAGCTTGTGGGGGGGCGGCTATGGCTACACCTTC.

V is TRBV7-9 and J is TRBJ2-1; 8 bases agree with TRBD1. With 4 bases clipped from V and 8 bases from J, the junction kept 1 base outside the gene matches. This CDR3 region has 12 residues. The germline V gene has CDR1 SEHNR and CDR2 FQNEAQ (reference sequence). The CDR3 loop is CASSSTGDEQFF. In DNA form, the CDR3 reads TGTGCCAGCAGCTCGACAGGGGATGAGCAGTTCTTC.

The chain recombines TRBV3-1 (or the pseudogene TRBV3-2) with TRBJ1-4, with unresolved D. Per the germline V gene, CDR1 is LGHDT and CDR2 is YNNKEL (reference sequence). The CDR3 is made up of 12 amino acids. V dropped 4 bases and J dropped 5 bases, with 5 bases sitting between them. The CDR3 loop is CASSLLNEKLFF. CDR3 DNA: TGTGCCAGCAGCCTCCTCAATGAAAAACTGTTTTTT.

The chain couples TRBV5-1 to TRBJ2-5; 7 positions agree with TRBD1. The length of the CDR3 is 13 residues. V was clipped by 7 bases and J by 4 bases; unmatched bases: 7. CDR1 is SGHRS and CDR2 is YFSETQ in the germline V gene. The CDR3 region has the DNA TGCGCCAGCGGGGCGACAGGGCGAGAGACCCAGTACTTC. Its protein product is CASGATGRETQYF.

The V call is TRBV5-1, the J call TRBJ2-5, with a weak D call TRBD1 (6 bases). In germline, CDR1 is SGHRS, CDR2 YFSETQ. Deletions cut 2 bases from V and 5 bases from J, with 16 bases between. The CDR3 contains 15 residues. The CDR3 spells CASSLTGQRQETQYF. In DNA, the CDR3 is TGCGCCAGCAGCTTAACCGGACAGAGACAGGAGACCCAGTACTTC. Full variable domain (missing parts from reference TRBV5-1 and TRBJ2-5): KAGVTQTPRYLIKTRGQQVTLSCSPISGHRSVSWYQQTPGQGLQFLFEYFSETQRNKGNFPGRFSGRQFSNSRSEMNVSTLELGDSALYLCASSLTGQRQETQYFGPGTRLLVL.

The chain couples TRBV18 to TRBJ1-3; D possibly corresponds to TRBD1 (5 bases). Deletions cut 2 bases from V and 4 bases from J, with 9 bases between. From germline, CDR1 is KGHSH and CDR2 LQKENI. The CDR3 length is 14 residues. Here the CDR3 reads CASSPGGFGNTIYF. The CDR3, as DNA: TGTGCCAGCTCACCAGGGGGGTTCGGAAACACCATATATTTT.

This chain joins TRBV5-8 and TRBJ1-2; tentative D call: TRBD1 (5 bases). Germline V gene data show CDR1 as SGHTS and CDR2 as YDEGEE. V was pared by 2 bases and J by 2 bases, with 13 bases between. There are 15 residues in the CDR3. The CDR3 protein is CASSLTAGRNYGYTF. DNA for the CDR3: TGTGCCAGCAGCTTAACAGCGGGGCGAAACTATGGCTACACCTTC.

The chain is built from TRBV5-5 and TRBJ2-7; TRBD1 matches 8 bases. Germline lookup yields CDR1 SGHKS and CDR2 YYEKEE (reference sequence). The CDR3 spans 15 residues. The junction had 10 bases not matched to a gene; V was cut back by 3 bases and J by 5 bases. Here the CDR3 reads CASSSERTGYNEQYF. Written as DNA, the CDR3 is TGTGCCAGCAGCTCTGAGAGGACAGGGTATAACGAGCAGTACTTC. Supplemented by reference TRBV5-5 and TRBJ2-7, the full variable domain reads DAGVTQSPTHLIKTRGQQVTLRCSPISGHKSVSWYQQVLGQGPQFIFQYYEKEERGRGNFPDRFSARQFPNYSSELNVNALLLGDSALYLCASSSERTGYNEQYFGPGTRLTVT.

V is TRBV5-5 and J is TRBJ1-1; D uncertain. This CDR3 comprises 14 residues. Trimming removed 1 base from V and 1 base from J, with 8 bases in between. CDR1 is SGHKS, CDR2 YYEKEE, per germline (reference sequence). The CDR3, as DNA: TGTGCCAGCAGCTTGCAAAGGAGGAACACTGAAGCTTTCTTT. Amino acids: CASSLQRRNTEAFF. Supplemented by reference TRBV5-5 and TRBJ1-1, the full variable domain reads DAGVTQSPTHLIKTRGQQVTLRCSPISGHKSVSWYQQVLGQGPQFIFQYYEKEERGRGNFPDRFSARQFPNYSSELNVNALLLGDSALYLCASSLQRRNTEAFFGQGTRLTVV.

The chain has TRBV25-1 and TRBJ2-7; D might be TRBD1 (5 bases). CDR3 length: 18 amino acids. Germline V gene lookup returns CDR1 MGHDK and CDR2 SYGVNS. Between the trimmed V and J ends, which lost 3 bases and 1 base, there was a span of 22 bases. CDR3 in DNA: TGTGCCAGCAGTGACTCTAAAGGGGCAGGCCGAATATCCTACGAGCAGTACTTC. This sequence encodes CASSDSKGAGRISYEQYF.

The rearrangement joins TRBV6-1 to TRBJ2-1; D may be TRBD1 (6 bases). CDR1 MNHNS and CDR2 SASEGT come from the germline V gene. The V end was cut by 2 bases, the J end by 0 bases, with 8 bases between. CDR3 length: 15 residues. The DNA of the CDR3 is TGTGCCAGCAGTGAAACAGGGAGCTCCTACAATGAGCAGTTCTTC. Its translation: CASSETGSSYNEQFF.

This chain uses TRBV11-2 with TRBJ1-4; TRBD1 aligns across 7 bases. This CDR3 comprises 15 residues. Germline V lookup: CDR1 SGHAT, CDR2 FQNNGV. V gave up 5 bases and J gave up 7 bases; unmatched junction bases: 10. The CDR3 sequence is CASSPRQGWGEKLFF. CDR3 nucleotides: TGTGCCAGCAGCCCGAGACAGGGATGGGGTGAAAAACTGTTTTTT.

This rearrangement joins TRBV9 to TRBJ1-4; the D gene is possibly TRBD1 (6 bases). Germline values: CDR1 SGDLS, CDR2 YYNGEE. The CDR3 spans 14 residues. Trimming left V 4 bases short and J 6 bases short, with 13 bases between. The CDR3 here is CASSLRDKDEKLFF. The CDR3 DNA reads as TGTGCCAGCAGCCTCCGGGACAAGGATGAAAAACTGTTTTTT.

The chain recombines TRBV14 with TRBJ2-7, with 16 bases fitting TRBD2. The CDR3 is 20 residues long. Germline V gene sequence: CDR1 SGHDN, CDR2 FVKESK. J gave up 9 bases and V 0 bases, and 17 bases lay outside the gene matches. The CDR3 DNA reads TGTGCCAGCAGCCAAGATTGGGCCGGGACTAGCGGGAGGGCGGTTCGCCCGCAGTACTTC. This encodes CASSQDWAGTSGRAVRPQYF.

This clone occurred a few times. J is TRBJ2-5 and V is TRBV2; weak D call: TRBD1 (6 bases). CDR1 and CDR2 from the germline V gene are SNHLY and FYNNEI. Trimming left V 6 bases short and J 3 bases short, with 17 bases between. The CDR3 is 15 amino acids. The CDR3 DNA sequence: TGTGCCAGCAGCGCTTCAGGGGCACAAAAAGAGACCCAGTACTTC. Encoded protein: CASSASGAQKETQYF.

This chain links TRBV19 with TRBJ1-5, with no clear D. V was pared by 10 bases and J by 2 bases, with 12 bases between. The CDR3 extends over 13 amino acids. The germline CDR1 and CDR2 sequences are LNHDA and SQIVND (reference sequence). CDR3 sequence (DNA): TGTGCCACCCAGCCGGGAGGCAATCAGCCCCAGCATTTT. Amino acid sequence: CATQPGGNQPQHF.